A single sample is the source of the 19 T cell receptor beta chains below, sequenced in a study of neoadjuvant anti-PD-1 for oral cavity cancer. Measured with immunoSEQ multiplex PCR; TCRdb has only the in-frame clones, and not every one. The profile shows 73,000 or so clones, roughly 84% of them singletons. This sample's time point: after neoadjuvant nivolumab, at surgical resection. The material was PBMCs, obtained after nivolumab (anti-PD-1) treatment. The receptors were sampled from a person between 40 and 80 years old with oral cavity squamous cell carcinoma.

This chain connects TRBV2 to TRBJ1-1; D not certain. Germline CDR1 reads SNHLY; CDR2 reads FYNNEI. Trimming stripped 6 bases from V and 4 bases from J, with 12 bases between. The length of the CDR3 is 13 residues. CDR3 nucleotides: TGTGCCAGCAGCCTCATGGGGATCACTGAAGCTTTCTTT. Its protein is CASSLMGITEAFF. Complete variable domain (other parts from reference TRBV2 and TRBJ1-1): EPEVTQTPSHQVTQMGQEVILRCVPISNHLYFYWYRQILGQKVEFLVSFYNNEISEKSEIFDDQFSVERPDGSNFTLKIRSTKLEDSAMYFCASSLMGITEAFFGQGTRLTVV.

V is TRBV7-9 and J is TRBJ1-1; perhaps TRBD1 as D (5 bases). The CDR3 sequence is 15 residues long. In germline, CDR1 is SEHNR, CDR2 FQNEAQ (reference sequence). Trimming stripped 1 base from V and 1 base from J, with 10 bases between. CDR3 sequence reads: CASSLGDRPNTEAFF. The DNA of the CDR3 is TGTGCCAGCAGCTTAGGAGACAGACCGAACACTGAAGCTTTCTTT.

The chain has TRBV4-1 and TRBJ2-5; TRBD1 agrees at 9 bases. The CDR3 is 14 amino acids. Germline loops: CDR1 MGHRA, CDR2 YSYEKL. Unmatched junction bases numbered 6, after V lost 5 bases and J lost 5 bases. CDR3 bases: TGCGCCAGCAGCAAGGGACAGGGTTATGAGACCCAGTACTTC. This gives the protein CASSKGQGYETQYF.

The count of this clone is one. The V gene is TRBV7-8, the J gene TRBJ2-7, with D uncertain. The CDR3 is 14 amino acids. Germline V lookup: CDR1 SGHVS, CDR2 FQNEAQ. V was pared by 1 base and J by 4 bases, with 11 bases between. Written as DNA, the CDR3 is TGTGCCAGCAGCTTAGGGACGGGCAATTACGAGCAGTACTTC. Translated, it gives CASSLGTGNYEQYF.

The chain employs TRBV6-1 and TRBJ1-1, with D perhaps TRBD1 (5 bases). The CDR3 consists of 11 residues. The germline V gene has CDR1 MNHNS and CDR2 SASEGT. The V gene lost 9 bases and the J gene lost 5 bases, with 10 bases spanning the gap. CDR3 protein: CASGSGTEAFF. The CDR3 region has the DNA TGTGCCAGTGGGTCAGGGACTGAAGCTTTCTTT.

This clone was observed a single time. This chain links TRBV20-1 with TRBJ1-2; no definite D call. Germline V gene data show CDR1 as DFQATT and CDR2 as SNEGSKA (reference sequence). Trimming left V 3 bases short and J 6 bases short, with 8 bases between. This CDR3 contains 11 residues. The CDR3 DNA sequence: TGCAGTGCTAGGGCGGGTGATGGCTACACCTTC. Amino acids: CSARAGDGYTF.

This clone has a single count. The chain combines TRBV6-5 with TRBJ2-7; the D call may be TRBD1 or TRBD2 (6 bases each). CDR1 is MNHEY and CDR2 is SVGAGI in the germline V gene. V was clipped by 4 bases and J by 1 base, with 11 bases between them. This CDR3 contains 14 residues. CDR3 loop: CASSSRGHSYEQYF. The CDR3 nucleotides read TGTGCCAGCAGTTCCCGGGGGCATTCCTACGAGCAGTACTTC.

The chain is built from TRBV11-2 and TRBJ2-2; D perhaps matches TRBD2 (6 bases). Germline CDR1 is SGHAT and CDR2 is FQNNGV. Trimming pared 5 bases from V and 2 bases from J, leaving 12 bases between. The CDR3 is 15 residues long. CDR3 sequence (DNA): TGTGCCAGCAGCCGGGGGAACTCCAACACCGGGGAGCTGTTTTTT. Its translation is CASSRGNSNTGELFF.

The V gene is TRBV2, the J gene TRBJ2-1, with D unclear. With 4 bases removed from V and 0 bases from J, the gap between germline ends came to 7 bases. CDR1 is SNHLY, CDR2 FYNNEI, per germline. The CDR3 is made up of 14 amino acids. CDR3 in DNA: TGTGCCAGCAGTGCCGGGTTCTCCTACAATGAGCAGTTCTTC. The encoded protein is CASSAGFSYNEQFF.

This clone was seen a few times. Written as DNA, the CDR3 is TGTGCCAGCAGCCCTGGAAACTATGGCTACACCTTC. Translated: CASSPGNYGYTF. This rearrangement joins TRBV7-8 to TRBJ1-2; D remains unclear. CDR1 and CDR2 (germline): SGHVS, FQNEAQ. The CDR3 has 12 amino acids. V was trimmed by 5 bases and J by 2 bases, leaving 6 bases between them.

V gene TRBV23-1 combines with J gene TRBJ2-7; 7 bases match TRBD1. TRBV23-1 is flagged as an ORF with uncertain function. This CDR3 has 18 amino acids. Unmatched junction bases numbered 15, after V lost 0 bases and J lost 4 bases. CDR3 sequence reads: CASSQSEADRDRGYEQYF. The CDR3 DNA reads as TGCGCCAGCAGTCAATCAGAAGCCGACAGGGATCGGGGTTACGAGCAGTACTTC.

This CDR3 is CASSLPGTDNNEQFF. The CDR3 DNA reads as TGTGCCAGCAGCTTACCTGGGACAGACAACAATGAGCAGTTCTTC. This chain connects TRBV11-2 to TRBJ2-1, with 7 bases identical to TRBD1. Germline CDR1 reads SGHAT; CDR2 reads FQNNGV. CDR3 size: 15 residues. V dropped 2 bases and J dropped 5; count of bases not matched to a gene: 6.

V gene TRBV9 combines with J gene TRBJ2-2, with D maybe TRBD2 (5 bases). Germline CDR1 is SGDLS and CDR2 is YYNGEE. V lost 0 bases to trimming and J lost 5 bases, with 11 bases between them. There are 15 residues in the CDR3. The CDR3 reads CASSVGGSATGELFF. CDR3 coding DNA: TGTGCCAGCAGCGTAGGAGGGAGCGCTACCGGGGAGCTGTTTTTT.

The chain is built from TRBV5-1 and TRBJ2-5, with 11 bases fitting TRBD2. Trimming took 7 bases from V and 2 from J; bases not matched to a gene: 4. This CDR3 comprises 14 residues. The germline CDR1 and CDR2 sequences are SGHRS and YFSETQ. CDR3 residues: CASSTSGRQETQYF. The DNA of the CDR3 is TGCGCCAGCTCAACTAGCGGGAGACAAGAGACCCAGTACTTC.

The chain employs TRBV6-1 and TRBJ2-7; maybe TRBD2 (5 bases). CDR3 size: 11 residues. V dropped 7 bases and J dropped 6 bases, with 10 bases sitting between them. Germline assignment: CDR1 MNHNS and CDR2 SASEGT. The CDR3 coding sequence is TGTGCCAGCATCCTCACTAGCGAGCAGTACTTC. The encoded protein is CASILTSEQYF.

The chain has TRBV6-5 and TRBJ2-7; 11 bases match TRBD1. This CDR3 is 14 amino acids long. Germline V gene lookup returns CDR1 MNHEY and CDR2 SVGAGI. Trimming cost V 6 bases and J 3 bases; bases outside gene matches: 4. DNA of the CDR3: TGTGCCAGCAGGGCCGGGACAGGGGGCTACGAGCAGTACTTC. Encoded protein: CASRAGTGGYEQYF.

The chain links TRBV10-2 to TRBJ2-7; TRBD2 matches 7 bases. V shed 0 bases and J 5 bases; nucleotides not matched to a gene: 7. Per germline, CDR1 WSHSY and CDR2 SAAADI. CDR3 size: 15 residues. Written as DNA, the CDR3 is TGCGCCAGCAGTGAGTCCGGGGGGAGTGGCAACGAGCAGTACTTC. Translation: CASSESGGSGNEQYF.

The CDR3: CASSLRAAYGYTF. DNA for the CDR3: TGTGCCAGCAGTTTAAGGGCAGCCTATGGCTACACCTTC. V is TRBV28 and J is TRBJ1-2; no clear D. Germline CDR1 and CDR2: MDHEN and SYDVKM. This CDR3 spans 13 amino acids. Trimming removed 2 bases at V and 4 bases at J, with 8 bases between.

CDR3 sequence: CASSPQWGQSYEQYF. As DNA, the CDR3 is TGTGCCAGTAGCCCTCAGTGGGGACAGTCCTACGAGCAGTACTTC. The chain is built from TRBV19 and TRBJ2-7, with TRBD1 matching over 7 bases. Germline-derived CDR1 and CDR2 are LNHDA and SQIVND (reference sequence). This CDR3 contains 15 residues. Trimming cost V 6 bases and J 1 base; bases outside gene matches: 9.